This T cell receptor (beta chain) originates from a study of T cells in Graves' hyperthyroidism and ophthalmopathy (dated by TCRdb to between 2018 and 2021). For the wider study: TCR V-J signatures able to tell the groups apart were searched for in a discovery cohort of around 95 patients, of whom around 42 had Graves' ophthalmopathy and around 57 had stable Graves' hyperthyroidism. Prospective prediction of ophthalmopathy was tested in an independent validation cohort of fewer than 20 hyperthyroidism patients and 17 patients who later progressed to ophthalmopathy. The roughly 100 discovery patients were randomly divided into training and test sets at a 7:3 ratio. The study also compared thyroid tissue and blood T-cell repertoires from 6 or 7 Graves' hyperthyroidism patients. After sampling, hyperthyroidism patients received methimazole starting at 30 mg daily, and ophthalmopathy patients received high-dose intravenous methylprednisolone. TCR Vbeta CDR3 sequencing of roughly 140 peripheral blood samples (approximately 44 ophthalmopathy, 70 to 85 hyperthyroidism and about 17 progressor patients) is reported in the paper.

In this sample, this clonotype turned up a few times. Its antigen is still unknown. Per-base qualities were not stored, and no clone one base away is much larger. General conclusions and limits of the study: In cross-validation, a model built on a 13 V-J signature told ophthalmopathy apart from stable hyperthyroidism with approximately 90% sensitivity and approximately 84% specificity, and in testing the same model reached 80%/75%. In validation, the model predicted progression to ophthalmopathy with around 71% sensitivity and 72.22% specificity, a median of 6.5 months before onset. Most expanded thyroid clonotypes (frequency above 0.001) were also detected in blood, a finding suggesting that blood repertoires may reflect thyroid immune responses. Sample size was not statistically predetermined, and investigators were not blinded to group allocation.

Amplification of TCR beta CDR3 regions was carried out from RNA transcripts. For the first round of RT-PCR on the TCR CDR3, the HTBI primer set was used together with the Qiagen OneStep RT-PCR kit. The libraries were constructed in a second round of multiplex PCR and then size-selected and purified. Paired-end sequencing of the libraries was performed with 100 bp reads on an Illumina HiSeq2000. As for the authors' bioinformatics: SOAPnuke was used to process the raw data, removing reads that contained adapters or uncalled bases, had a mean Phred below 15, or lacked an exact match to the constant primer or identifier. High-quality paired reads were merged using COPE v1.2.5, and each unique nucleotide sequence was defined as a clonotype. Clonotypes were aligned to IMGT TRBV, TRBD and TRBJ reference segments using MiTCR v1.1. The analysis included only V-J combinations with a frequency above 0.0001, which together covered around 99% of the repertoires. A TCS score was defined as the ratio between F50 (clonal expansion) and ExV (chaos), using BLOSUM62-based TCRdist between CDR3 peptides within each V-J. Welch's t-statistics and random forest reduced 450 to 600 V-J features to 13, which were used in a naive Bayes classifier (R e1071). The public sequencing data were trimmed at Q25 with fastp and processed into clonotypes with MiXCR by TCRdb, which kept only in-frame beta chains. A single entry per CDR3 protein holds the most common genes and DNA from its merged rows. For this entry, the V and J calls and clone size follow TCRdb and not the study's own pipeline. The sample yields about 560,000 distinct CDR3 sequences; just over 45% were counted once. Just over 8% of the sample belongs to the ten largest clones.

A patient counted as having stable Graves' hyperthyroidism if no progression to ophthalmopathy occurred over 18 months of follow-up. The hyperthyroidism patients were between 18 and 65 years old and newly diagnosed, with a disease duration of less than 2 months. Any patient with an uncontrolled infection, another autoimmune disease, pregnancy or lactation was excluded. Diagnoses were established on the basis of clinical symptoms, serum thyroxine and TRAb, thyroid ultrasound, and orbital computed tomography. Total RNA was extracted with Trizol reagent, and quality was checked on an Agilent 2100 Bioanalyzer. The TCR sequence derives from a woman younger than 35 with Graves' hyperthyroidism. Donor details come from another sample of the same person, matched by shared clones. The sample consisted of peripheral blood or thyroid tissue (not recorded which).

The encoded CDR3 is CASSSLGEETQYF. The DNA sequence reads TGTGCCAGCAGCTCTTTGGGAGAGGAGACCCAGTACTTC. The receptor chain draws on TRBV7-9 and TRBJ2-5; matching of 5 bases hints at TRBD2 as the D gene. The CDR3 sequence holds 13 residues, the cysteine and phenylalanine included. Only the CDR3 DNA is retained, 39 bases long and in frame from the first base. Trimming removed 4 bases from V and 5 bases from J, leaving 11 bases between the germline ends. Sequences SEHNR (CDR1) and FQNEAQ (CDR2) are obtained from the germline V gene (reference sequence).